There are a few counts of the clone carrying this T cell receptor (beta chain). Antigen: not known. The entry originates in a study of blood T cells in healthy people across ages. Study-level points and caveats: Leaving the PBMCs unsorted stopped any conclusive comparison of naive versus antigen-experienced cells.

The second PCR ran roughly 7 to 11 cycles with a sample-barcoded 5' primer and J-beta primers. TCRdb reprocessed the 5' RACE reads via MiXCR and lists one record per CDR3 protein. In the table there are 800,000 to 950,000 distinct CDR3 sequences, just under 30% of which are singletons. The CDR3 totals 12 residues. The germline V gene encodes CDR1 SGHRS and CDR2 YFSETQ. The V end lost 7 bases, the J end lost 1 base, and 8 bases lay between the germline ends. The data also belong to a second study, concerning T cells of mothers and their children.

J is TRBJ1-1 and V is TRBV5-1; D remains ambiguous. The clonotype originates from a woman aged 40 to 50 in good health. Sequencing input: blood. CDR3: CASQRENTEAFF. The DNA of the CDR3 is TGCGCCAGCCAACGGGAGAACACTGAAGCTTTCTTT.